Listed here are 14 T cell receptor beta chains from one sample, sequenced in a study of blood T cell repertoires in COVID-19. TCRdb's table, derived via immunoSEQ multiplex PCR, lists solely in-frame clones and lacks some. Among a few hundred thousand clones listed, around 84% were seen once. Material for sequencing was PBMCs or T cells enriched from blood (not recorded which). The receptors here all came from a woman younger than 30 who had recovered from COVID-19.

The CDR3 DNA is TGTGCCAGCAGCCCCCGGACAGGGGGCGTAACAGATACGCAGTATTTT. Protein: CASSPRTGGVTDTQYF. The chain uses TRBV7-9 and TRBJ2-3, with TRBD1 matching 11 bases. CDR3 length: 16 amino acids. CDR1 is SEHNR and CDR2 is FQNEAQ in the germline V gene (reference sequence). With 5 bases clipped from V and 3 bases from J, the junction kept 7 bases outside the gene matches.

This clone was found once. V usage is TRBV25-1 and J usage is TRBJ1-1; 7 nucleotides agree with TRBD1. The V gene end was trimmed by 2 bases and the J gene end by 8 bases; junction bases not matched to a gene: 5. The CDR3 contains 13 residues. Germline CDR1 MGHDK, CDR2 SYGVNS. The CDR3 DNA reads TGTGCCAGCAGTGAACCCGGACAGGCCGAAGCTTTCTTT. Amino acids: CASSEPGQAEAFF.

This sequence joins TRBV11-2 and TRBJ1-5; no firm D call. Per germline, CDR1 SGHAT and CDR2 FQNNGV. The CDR3 loop spans 13 amino acids. V shed 5 bases and J shed 5 bases, with 10 bases lying between them. The DNA for the CDR3 is TGTGCCAGCAGCCCAAACGAGTATCAGCCCCAGCATTTT. Its protein product is CASSPNEYQPQHF.

This chain joins TRBV5-4 and TRBJ2-4; 10 bases map to TRBD1. There are 18 residues in the CDR3. Germline V CDR1 and CDR2: SGHNT, YYREEE (reference sequence). V shed 2 bases and J 1 base; nucleotides not matched to a gene: 9. CDR3 sequence (DNA): TGTGCCAGCAGCTTTTCGACAGGGGGCGCTTGGGCCAAAAACATTCAGTACTTC. Its translation: CASSFSTGGAWAKNIQYF.

The rearrangement joins TRBV10-2 to TRBJ1-1, with 8 bases aligning to TRBD1. CDR1 and CDR2 from the germline V gene are WSHSY and SAAADI. Trimming at V came to 0 bases and at J to 5 bases, leaving 5 bases not matched to a gene. The length of the CDR3 is 15 residues. The CDR3 nucleotides are TGCGCCAGCAGTGAGTCGCCAGGGGGCATGACTGAAGCTTTCTTT. Translated, it gives CASSESPGGMTEAFF.

V usage is TRBV29-1 and J usage is TRBJ2-1; D ambiguous. The CDR3 extends over 15 amino acids. Germline V gene lookup returns CDR1 SQVTM and CDR2 ANQGSEA. The ends were cut back, 1 base at V and 0 bases at J, with 10 bases in the middle. CDR3 coding DNA: TGCAGCGTTGAAGGAACTCATATCTCCTACAATGAGCAGTTCTTC. Its translation is CSVEGTHISYNEQFF.

This chain links TRBV24-1 with TRBJ2-2, with D possibly matching TRBD2 (5 bases). Trimming took 5 bases from V and 8 from J, leaving 11 bases between them. Per germline, CDR1 KGHDR and CDR2 SFDVKD. CDR3 size: 13 residues. The CDR3: CATSASRSGELFF. CDR3 coding DNA: TGTGCCACCAGTGCTAGCAGATCTGGGGAGCTGTTTTTT.

The chain recombines TRBV6-5 with TRBJ1-1, with 8 bases lining up with TRBD1. This CDR3 comprises 13 residues. The junction had 7 bases not matched to a gene; V was cut back by 3 bases and J by 10 bases. Germline V gene data show CDR1 as MNHEY and CDR2 as SVGAGI. The CDR3 DNA is TGTGCCAGCAGTTATCGGACAGGGCAGGGAGCTTTCTTT. This sequence encodes CASSYRTGQGAFF.

This chain uses TRBV12-3 or TRBV12-4 with TRBJ2-1, with 8 bases that match TRBD1. This CDR3 contains 13 residues. V dropped 5 bases and J dropped 8; count of bases not matched to a gene: 5. CDR3 residues: CASSMQQGDEQFF. The CDR3 nucleotides are TGTGCCAGCAGTATGCAACAGGGGGATGAGCAGTTCTTC.

V usage is TRBV24-1 and J usage is TRBJ2-1, with no clear D. This CDR3 is 14 amino acids long. With 6 bases removed from V and 0 bases from J, the gap between germline ends came to 8 bases. In germline, CDR1 is KGHDR, CDR2 SFDVKD. The CDR3 is CATSLSGSYNEQFF. Written as DNA, the CDR3 is TGTGCCACCAGTTTGTCAGGCTCCTACAATGAGCAGTTCTTC.

This clone was recorded once. The rearrangement uses TRBV21-1 and TRBJ2-1; the tabulated D call, TRBD1, remains unverified against the DNA. TRBV21-1 is noted as a pseudogene. CDR3 length equals 16 residues. As DNA, the CDR3 is TGTGCCAGCAGCAAAGCGCGACAGGCAAGAGACAATGAGCAGTTCTTC. Its translation: CASSKARQARDNEQFF.

This chain joins TRBV2 and TRBJ1-1, with TRBD1 matching over 10 bases. From germline, CDR1 is SNHLY and CDR2 FYNNEI. The CDR3 spans 14 residues. V was pared by 4 bases and J by 2 bases, with 1 base of the junction left unmatched. The CDR3 sequence: CASSGDRGNTEAFF. Written as DNA, the CDR3 is TGTGCCAGCAGTGGGGACAGGGGCAACACTGAAGCTTTCTTT.

The J gene is TRBJ1-1, the V gene TRBV6-2 or TRBV6-3; TRBD1 might be the D (6 bases). Trimming shortened V by 6 bases and J by 6 bases, and 20 bases separated the two germline ends. The CDR3 is made up of 15 amino acids. CDR1 MNHEY and CDR2 SVGEGT come from the germline V gene. As DNA, the CDR3 is TGTGCCAGCAGCCGGGACCCACAGGGTGGAGCTGAAGCTTTCTTT. It translates to CASSRDPQGGAEAFF.

This rearrangement joins TRBV11-2 to TRBJ2-1; D is perhaps TRBD2 (5 bases). V gave up 5 bases and J gave up 8 bases, with 25 bases separating them. Germline values: CDR1 SGHAT, CDR2 FQNNGV. The CDR3 has 17 residues. CDR3 sequence reads: CASSPNKGVKPGYEQFF. The CDR3, as DNA: TGTGCCAGCAGCCCTAACAAGGGAGTCAAGCCTGGGTATGAGCAGTTCTTC.